Detailed here is one TCR beta chain. Its antigen is still unknown. Measured with immunoSEQ multiplex PCR; TCRdb has only the in-frame clones, and not every one. The data show 60,000 to 75,000 clones, roughly 87% seen once. This sample is drawn from a study of T cell responses to AZD1222 COVID-19 vaccine. Second doses at about 4 or about 12 weeks were pooled. The germline V gene has CDR1 DFQATT and CDR2 SNEGSKA (reference sequence). The ends were cut back, 0 bases at V and 11 bases at J, with 1 base in the middle. The CDR3 is 8 amino acids. Broader study findings: Spike-specific TCR repertoires showed rising breadth and depth after two AZD1222 doses. The study sampled repertoires only after the peak T cell response.

The sequence was collected from an adult who received the AZD1222 COVID-19 vaccine. Sequenced material: peripheral blood, taken 28 days after the second AZD1222 dose. The chain uses TRBV20-1 and TRBJ1-1, with D hard to call. The CDR3 loop is CSAREAFF. The CDR3 nucleotides are TGCAGTGCTAGAGAGGCTTTCTTT.